This T cell receptor (beta chain) was obtained from a study of beta chain features in type 1 diabetes. The study's findings and limits: Type 1 diabetes patients had TCRB CDR3s that were shorter (moderately but significantly so) in all four CD4+ subsets.

Losses at the gene ends were 8 bases for V and 8 bases for J; bases not matched to a gene: 8. Germline V gives CDR1 SNHLY, CDR2 FYNNEI. The CDR3 spans 13 residues. Expressed TCRB transcripts were sequenced because the isolated RNA had all been reverse transcribed beforehand. The repertoire was sequenced with immunoSEQ multiplex PCR; TCRdb's copy has only in-frame clones and lacks some. This table holds 600,000 or so clones, 9.5% to 15% found once. With regard to this clone: Its antigen is unknown.

Post-sort purity exceeded 95% for all sorted populations. The receptor comes from a man aged 25-45 years with type 1 diabetes. The chain is built from TRBV2 and TRBJ1-2, with 10 bases aligning to TRBD1. Sample: naive CD4+ T cells from blood. The CDR3 bases are TGTGCCAGCGGGGGACAGGGGTCTTTGGGCTACACCTTC. This encodes CASGGQGSLGYTF.